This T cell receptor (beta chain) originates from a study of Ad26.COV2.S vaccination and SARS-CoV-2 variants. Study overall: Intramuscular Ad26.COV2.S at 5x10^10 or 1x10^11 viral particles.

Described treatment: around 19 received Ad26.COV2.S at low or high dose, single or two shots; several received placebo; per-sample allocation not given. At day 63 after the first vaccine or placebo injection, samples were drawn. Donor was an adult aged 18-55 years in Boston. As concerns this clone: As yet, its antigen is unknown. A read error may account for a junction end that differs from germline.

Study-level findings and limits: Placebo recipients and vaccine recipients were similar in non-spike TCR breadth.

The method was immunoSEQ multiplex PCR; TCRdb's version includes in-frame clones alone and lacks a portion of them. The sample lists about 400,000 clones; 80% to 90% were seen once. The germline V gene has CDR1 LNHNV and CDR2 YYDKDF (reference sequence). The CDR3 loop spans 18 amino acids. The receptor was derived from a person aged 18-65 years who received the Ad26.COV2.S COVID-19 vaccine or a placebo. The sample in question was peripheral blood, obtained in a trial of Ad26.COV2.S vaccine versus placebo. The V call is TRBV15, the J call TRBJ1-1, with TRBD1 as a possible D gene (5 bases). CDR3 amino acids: CATRREKPIPTGNTEAFF. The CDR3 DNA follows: TGTGCCACCAGGAGAGAGAAACCAATACCCACAGGGAACACTGAAGCTTTCTTT.